The T cell receptor beta chain under discussion was sequenced for a study of beta chain features in type 1 diabetes. Study-level points and caveats: In every one of the four CD4+ subsets, TCRB CDR3s were moderately but significantly shorter in Type 1 diabetes patients.

Isolated RNA was reverse transcribed in full, so expressed TCRB transcripts were sequenced. Repertoires were generated with immunoSEQ multiplex PCR, while TCRdb's copy carries only in-frame clones and drops some. The sample includes 110,000 to 150,000 clones, about 9.2% of them seen just once. The table lists this clone with a few counts. Its cognate antigen is unknown. CDR1 and CDR2 from the germline V gene are SGHRS and YFSETQ. Trimming at V came to 0 bases and at J to 0 bases, leaving 5 bases not matched to a gene. This CDR3 has 16 residues. Every donor provided one heparinised blood draw, which averaged about 120 mL. Based on CD45RO/CCR7/CD25/CD127/CD95/CD27, CD4+ regulatory, stem cell-like memory, naive and central memory cells were sorted.

The sample comprised central memory CD4+ T cells from blood. The chain couples TRBV5-1 to TRBJ1-2, with 7 bases that match TRBD1. This sequence originates from a man between 18 and 35 years old in good health. The CDR3 DNA reads TGCGCCAGCAGCTTGGGCGAGGGGGCGGCTAACTATGGCTACACCTTC. Translation: CASSLGEGAANYGYTF.